Listed here is a single T cell receptor (beta chain). Its antigen is not known. Donors uniformly comprised healthy Caucasians. The record originates from a study of identical twins. Study conclusions and caveats: Fewer insertions marked abundant cord blood beta clonotypes; young adult naive trended weakly, memory not at all. Sequences that were beta out-of-frame showed weaker excess twin sharing.

The CDR3 covers 14 residues. Germline CDR1 and CDR2: DFQATT and SNEGSKA (reference sequence). The trim removed 1 base at V and 4 bases at J, leaving 3 bases unmatched. Unique molecular identifiers were present on the cDNA, which also gained a universal primer site by template switching. MiXCR, applied by TCRdb to the 5' RACE reads, yields one record per CDR3 protein. The top ten clones hold 0.44% of a sample with more than 400,000 distinct CDR3 sequences, 12% to 15% of them seen once. These sequences were also reported in another study, on yellow fever vaccine responses in identical twins.

Sequencing was done on a sample of CD4+ T cells sorted from blood. This rearrangement joins TRBV20-1 to TRBJ2-1; 8 bases map to TRBD2. This sequence was found in a woman aged 18-29 years in good health. This chain's CDR3 is CSARGLAMYNEQFF. CDR3 in DNA: TGCAGTGCTAGAGGACTAGCGATGTACAATGAGCAGTTCTTC.